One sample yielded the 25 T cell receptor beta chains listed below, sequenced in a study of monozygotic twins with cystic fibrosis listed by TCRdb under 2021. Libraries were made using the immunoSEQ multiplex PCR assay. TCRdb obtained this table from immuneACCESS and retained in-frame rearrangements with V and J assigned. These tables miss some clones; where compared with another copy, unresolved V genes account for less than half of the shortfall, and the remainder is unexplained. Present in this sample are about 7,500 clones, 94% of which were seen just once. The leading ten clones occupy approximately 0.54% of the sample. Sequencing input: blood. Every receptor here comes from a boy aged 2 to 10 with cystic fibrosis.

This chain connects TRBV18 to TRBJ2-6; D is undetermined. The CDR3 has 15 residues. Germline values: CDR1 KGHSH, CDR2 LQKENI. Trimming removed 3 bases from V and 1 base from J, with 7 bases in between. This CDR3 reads CASSPGESGANVLTF. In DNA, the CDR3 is TGTGCCAGCTCACCTGGGGAATCTGGGGCCAACGTCCTGACTTTC.

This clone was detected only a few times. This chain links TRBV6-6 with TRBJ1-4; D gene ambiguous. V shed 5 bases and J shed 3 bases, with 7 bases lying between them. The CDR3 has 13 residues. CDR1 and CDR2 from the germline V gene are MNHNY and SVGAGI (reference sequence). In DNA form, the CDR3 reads TGTGCCAGCAGTGCAGCTTCTAATGAAAAACTGTTTTTT. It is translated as CASSAASNEKLFF.

CDR3 coding DNA: TGTGCCAGCAGTGATGACGGGGGGAAGCATTTT. Its translation: CASSDDGGKHF. The chain uses TRBV2 and TRBJ1-5; tentatively, D is TRBD1 (5 bases). Germline CDR1 SNHLY, CDR2 FYNNEI. CDR3 size: 11 residues. The V end lost 3 bases, the J end lost 14 bases, and 11 bases lay between the germline ends.

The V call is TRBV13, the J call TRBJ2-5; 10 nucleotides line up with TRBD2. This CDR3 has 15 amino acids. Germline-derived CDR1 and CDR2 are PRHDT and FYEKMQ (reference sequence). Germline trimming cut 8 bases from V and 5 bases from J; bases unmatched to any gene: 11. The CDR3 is CASEASGGAGETQYF. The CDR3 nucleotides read TGTGCCAGCGAGGCCAGCGGGGGGGCTGGGGAGACCCAGTACTTC.

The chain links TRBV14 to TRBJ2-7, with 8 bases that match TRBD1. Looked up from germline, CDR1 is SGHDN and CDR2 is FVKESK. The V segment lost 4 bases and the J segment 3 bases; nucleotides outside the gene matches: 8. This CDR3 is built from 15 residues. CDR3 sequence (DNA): TGTGCCAGCAGCCCCACCGGGACAGGTCTCTACGAGCAGTACTTC. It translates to CASSPTGTGLYEQYF.

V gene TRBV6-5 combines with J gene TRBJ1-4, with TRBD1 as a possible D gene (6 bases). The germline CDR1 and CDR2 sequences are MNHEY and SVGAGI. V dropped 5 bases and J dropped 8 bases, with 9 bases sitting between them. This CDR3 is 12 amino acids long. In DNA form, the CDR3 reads TGTGCCAGCAGTATGACAGGAGAAAAACTGTTTTTT. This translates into CASSMTGEKLFF.

This CDR3 is CASSPSTSGVQEQFF. CDR3 DNA sequence: TGTGCCAGCAGCCCCTCGACTAGCGGGGTTCAAGAGCAGTTCTTC. This chain links TRBV9 with TRBJ2-1, with TRBD2 identical over 11 bases. V was clipped by 4 bases and J by 10 bases; unmatched bases: 10. CDR3 length equals 15 residues. Germline CDR1 is SGDLS and CDR2 is YYNGEE.

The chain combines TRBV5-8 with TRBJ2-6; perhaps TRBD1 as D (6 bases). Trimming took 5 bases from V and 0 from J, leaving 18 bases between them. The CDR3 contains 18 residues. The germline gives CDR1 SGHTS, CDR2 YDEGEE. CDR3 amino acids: CASRDTGSWVSGANVLTF. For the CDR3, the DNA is TGTGCCAGCAGGGATACAGGGTCATGGGTCTCTGGGGCCAACGTCCTGACTTTC.

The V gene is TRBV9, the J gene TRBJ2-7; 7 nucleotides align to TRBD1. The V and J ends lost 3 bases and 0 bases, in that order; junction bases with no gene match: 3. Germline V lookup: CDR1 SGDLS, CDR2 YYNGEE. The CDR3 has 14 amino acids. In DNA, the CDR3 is TGTGCCAGCAGCGCGGGGACAGACTCCTACGAGCAGTACTTC. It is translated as CASSAGTDSYEQYF. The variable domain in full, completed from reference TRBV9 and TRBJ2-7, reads DSGVTQTPKHLITATGQRVTLRCSPRSGDLSVYWYQQSLDQGLQFLIQYYNGEERAKGNILERFSAQQFPDLHSELNLSSLELGDSALYFCASSAGTDSYEQYFGPGTRLTVT.

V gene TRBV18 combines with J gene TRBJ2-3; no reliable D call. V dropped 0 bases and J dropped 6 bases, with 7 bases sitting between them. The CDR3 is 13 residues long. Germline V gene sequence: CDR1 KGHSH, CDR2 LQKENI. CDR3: CASSPPNPDTQYF. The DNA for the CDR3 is TGTGCCAGCTCACCACCGAACCCCGATACGCAGTATTTT. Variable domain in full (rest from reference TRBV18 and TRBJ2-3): NAGVMQNPRHLVRRRGQEARLRCSPMKGHSHVYWYRQLPEEGLKFMVYLQKENIIDESGMPKERFSAEFPKEGPSILRIQQVVRGDSAAYFCASSPPNPDTQYFGPGTRLTVL.

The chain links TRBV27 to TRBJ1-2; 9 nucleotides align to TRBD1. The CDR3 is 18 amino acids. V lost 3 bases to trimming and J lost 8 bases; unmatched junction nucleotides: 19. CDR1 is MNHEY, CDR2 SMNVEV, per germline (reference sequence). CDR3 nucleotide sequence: TGTGCCAGCAGTTTGCCCCGGGACAGGGTGATGCTGCGTGGCGGCTACACCTTC. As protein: CASSLPRDRVMLRGGYTF.

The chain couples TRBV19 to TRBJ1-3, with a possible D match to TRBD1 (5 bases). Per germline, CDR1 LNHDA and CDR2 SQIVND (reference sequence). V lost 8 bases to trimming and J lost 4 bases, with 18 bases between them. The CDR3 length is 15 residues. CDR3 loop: CASHLEEGYGNTIYF. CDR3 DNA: TGTGCCAGTCATTTGGAAGAGGGGTACGGAAACACCATATATTTT.

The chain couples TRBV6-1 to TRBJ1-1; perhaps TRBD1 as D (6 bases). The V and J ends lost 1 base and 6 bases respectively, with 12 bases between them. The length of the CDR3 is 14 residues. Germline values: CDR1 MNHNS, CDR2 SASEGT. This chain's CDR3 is CASSEGRGGSEAFF. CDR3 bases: TGTGCCAGCAGTGAAGGCAGGGGCGGCTCTGAAGCTTTCTTT.

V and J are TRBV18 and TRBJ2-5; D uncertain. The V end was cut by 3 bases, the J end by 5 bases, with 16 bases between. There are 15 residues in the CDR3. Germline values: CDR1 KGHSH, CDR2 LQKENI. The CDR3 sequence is CASSPPNMAAETQYF. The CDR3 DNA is TGTGCCAGCTCACCCCCGAACATGGCCGCTGAGACCCAGTACTTC.

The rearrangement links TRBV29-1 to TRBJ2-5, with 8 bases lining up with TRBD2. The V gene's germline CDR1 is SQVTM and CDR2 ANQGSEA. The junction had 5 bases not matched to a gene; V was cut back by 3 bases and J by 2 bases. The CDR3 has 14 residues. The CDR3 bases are TGCAGCGTTGAGTTGAGCGGGGGACAAGAGACCCAGTACTTC. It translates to CSVELSGGQETQYF.

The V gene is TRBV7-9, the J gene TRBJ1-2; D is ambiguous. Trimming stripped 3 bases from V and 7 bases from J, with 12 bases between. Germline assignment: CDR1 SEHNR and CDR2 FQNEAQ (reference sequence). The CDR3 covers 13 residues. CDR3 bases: TGTGCCAGCAGCTTTTTTGAAGGGTTTGGCTACACCTTC. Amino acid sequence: CASSFFEGFGYTF.

The CDR3 protein is CASSDGQATQSPLHF. CDR3 in DNA: TGTGCCAGCAGCGACGGACAGGCGACGCAGTCACCCCTCCACTTT. V and J are TRBV6-6 and TRBJ1-6; 7 positions match TRBD1. Germline CDR1 reads MNHNY; CDR2 reads SVGAGI (reference sequence). The CDR3 contains 15 residues. With 6 bases clipped from V and 10 bases from J, the junction kept 12 bases outside the gene matches.

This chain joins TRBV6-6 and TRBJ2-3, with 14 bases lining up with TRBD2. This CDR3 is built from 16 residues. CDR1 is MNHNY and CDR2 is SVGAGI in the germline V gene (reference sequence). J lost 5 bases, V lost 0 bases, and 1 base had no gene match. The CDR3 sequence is CASSYSGTSGGDTQYF. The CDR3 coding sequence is TGTGCCAGCAGTTACTCGGGGACTAGCGGGGGAGATACGCAGTATTTT.

Here the CDR3 reads CASSPSGGWDGYTF. CDR3 DNA: TGTGCCAGCAGTCCTTCGGGGGGTTGGGATGGCTACACCTTC. This chain connects TRBV27 to TRBJ1-2; possibly TRBD1 for D (5 bases). CDR1 is MNHEY and CDR2 is SMNVEV in the germline V gene (reference sequence). Trimming pared 5 bases from V and 6 bases from J, leaving 16 bases between. The CDR3 runs 14 residues.

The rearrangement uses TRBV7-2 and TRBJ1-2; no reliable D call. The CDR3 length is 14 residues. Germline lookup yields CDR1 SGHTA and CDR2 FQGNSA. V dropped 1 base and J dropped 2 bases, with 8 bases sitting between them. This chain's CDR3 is CASSLDAQNYGYTF. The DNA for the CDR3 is TGTGCCAGCAGCTTAGATGCGCAGAACTATGGCTACACCTTC.

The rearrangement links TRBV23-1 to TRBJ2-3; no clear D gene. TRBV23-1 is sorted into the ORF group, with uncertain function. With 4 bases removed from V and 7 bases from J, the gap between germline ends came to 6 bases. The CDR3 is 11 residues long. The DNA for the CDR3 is TGCGCCAGCAGTCGGCTCCATACGCAGTATTTT. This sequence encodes CASSRLHTQYF.

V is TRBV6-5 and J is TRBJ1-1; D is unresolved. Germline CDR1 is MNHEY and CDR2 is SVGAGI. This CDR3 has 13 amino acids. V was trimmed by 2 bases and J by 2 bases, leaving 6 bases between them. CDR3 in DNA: TGTGCCAGCAGTTACCTAACCAACACTGAAGCTTTCTTT. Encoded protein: CASSYLTNTEAFF.

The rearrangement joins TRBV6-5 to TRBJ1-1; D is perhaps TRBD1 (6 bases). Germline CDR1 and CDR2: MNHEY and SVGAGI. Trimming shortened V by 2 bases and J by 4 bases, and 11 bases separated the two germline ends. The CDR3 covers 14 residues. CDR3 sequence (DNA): TGTGCCAGCAGTTACCGGGGGGCGGGCACTGAAGCTTTCTTT. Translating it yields CASSYRGAGTEAFF.

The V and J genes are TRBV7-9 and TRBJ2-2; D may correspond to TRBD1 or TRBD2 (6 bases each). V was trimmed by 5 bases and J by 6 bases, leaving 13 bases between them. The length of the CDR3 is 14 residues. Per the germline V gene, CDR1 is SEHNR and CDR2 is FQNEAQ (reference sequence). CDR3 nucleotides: TGTGCCAGCAGCCTGCTGGGGGGCCCCGGGGAGCTGTTTTTT. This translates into CASSLLGGPGELFF.

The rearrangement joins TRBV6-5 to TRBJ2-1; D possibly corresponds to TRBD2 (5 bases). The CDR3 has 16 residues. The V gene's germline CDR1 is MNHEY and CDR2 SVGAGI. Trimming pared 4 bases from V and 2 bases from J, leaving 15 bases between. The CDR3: CASSSTGITTYNEQFF. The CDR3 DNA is TGTGCCAGCAGTTCAACCGGGATAACCACCTACAATGAGCAGTTCTTC.